The rows below give T cell receptor beta chains drawn from one sample of a study of blood T cell repertoires in COVID-19. The protocol was immunoSEQ multiplex PCR, while the TCRdb copy is restricted to in-frame clones and leaves out a portion. The sample carries about 36,000 clones, more than 80% recorded once. Input material: peripheral blood. The receptors were sampled from a human donor in a cohort sampled during active or convalescent COVID-19. The donor label of this sample is uncertain. CDR3s include the opening cysteine and the closing phenylalanine or tryptophan. A D gene is named only where the DNA matches it firmly. The size field is filled for only some rows; it gives once, few, many or a size class.

J: TRBJ1-1; size: NA; D: NA; V: TRBV18; DNA: TGTGCCAGCTCACCAGCGATCATGAACACTGAAGCTTTCTTT; CDR3: CASSPAIMNTEAFF
J: TRBJ2-5; size: NA; D: TRBD1; V: TRBV28; DNA: TGTGCCAGCAGTCACCTGGGACAGGGTGGTGAGACCCAGTACTTC; CDR3: CASSHLGQGGETQYF
J: TRBJ2-7; size: NA; D: TRBD1; V: TRBV4-3; DNA: TGCGCCAGCAGCAGGGACAGGGGTCCCTACGAGCAGTACTTC; CDR3: CASSRDRGPYEQYF
J: TRBJ1-6; size: NA; D: TRBD1; V: TRBV6-2/TRBV6-3; DNA: TGTGCCAGCAGTCCCGGACAGGCCGACAGATCACCCCTCCACTTT; CDR3: CASSPGQADRSPLHF
J: TRBJ1-5; size: NA; D: TRBD1; V: TRBV29-1; DNA: TGCAGCGTTGGCTGGACAGGGGTGAGCAATCAGCCCCAGCATTTT; CDR3: CSVGWTGVSNQPQHF
J: TRBJ2-1; size: once; D: NA; V: TRBV19; DNA: TGTGCCAGTAGTATAAGGCTAGCGAACTCTCAGCAGTTCTTC; CDR3: CASSIRLANSQQFF
J: TRBJ2-1; size: NA; D: TRBD2; V: TRBV7-9; DNA: TGTGCCAGCAGCTTAGTAAGCGGGAGTGGGCAAGATGAGCAGTTCTTC; CDR3: CASSLVSGSGQDEQFF
J: TRBJ2-5; size: NA; D: NA; V: TRBV7-2; DNA: TGTGCCAGCAGCCTGGGAGCCCAAGAGACCCAGTACTTC; CDR3: CASSLGAQETQYF
J: TRBJ1-4; size: NA; D: TRBD1; V: TRBV7-2; DNA: TGTGCCAGCAGCGCGGGACAGCTTAATGAAAAACTGTTTTTT; CDR3: CASSAGQLNEKLFF
J: TRBJ2-5; size: once; D: TRBD2; V: TRBV6-1; DNA: TGTGCCAGCAGTGTCGGGACTAGCGGGAGTGGGGAGACCCAGTACTTC; CDR3: CASSVGTSGSGETQYF
J: TRBJ1-1; size: NA; D: TRBD1; V: TRBV19; DNA: TGTGCCAGTAGCAGGGGGGACAGGGTCGCTGAAGCTTTCTTT; CDR3: CASSRGDRVAEAFF
J: TRBJ2-2; size: once; D: NA; V: TRBV7-2; DNA: TGTGCCAGCAGCATTAACAGGGCCACCGGGGAGCTGTTTTTT; CDR3: CASSINRATGELFF
J: TRBJ2-3; size: NA; D: TRBD2; V: TRBV6-2/TRBV6-3; DNA: TGTGCCAGCAGCCCCCGACTAGCGGGAGGGGATACGCAGTATTTT; CDR3: CASSPRLAGGDTQYF
J: TRBJ2-2; size: NA; D: NA; V: TRBV2; DNA: TGTGCCACTCAGGAATTTTTGTCGAACACCGGGGAGCTGTTTTTT; CDR3: CATQEFLSNTGELFF
J: TRBJ1-1; size: NA; D: NA; V: TRBV11-3; DNA: TGTGCCAGCAGCTATGGGGGAGGGACTGAAGCTTTCTTT; CDR3: CASSYGGGTEAFF
J: TRBJ1-1; size: once; D: TRBD1; V: TRBV13; DNA: TGTGCCAGCAGCTGGACAGGGACCCACACTGAAGCTTTCTTT; CDR3: CASSWTGTHTEAFF
J: TRBJ1-1; size: NA; D: TRBD1; V: TRBV5-1; DNA: TGCGCCAGCAGCGCACCGGGACAGGGGGCATTGGCTGAAGCTTTCTTT; CDR3: CASSAPGQGALAEAFF
J: TRBJ2-7; size: once; D: TRBD2; V: TRBV11-2; DNA: TGTGCCAGCAGCTTAGATCCTCCCGCGGGAGGGACCTTCTACGAGCAGTACTTC; CDR3: CASSLDPPAGGTFYEQYF
J: TRBJ1-5; size: NA; D: TRBD1; V: TRBV28; DNA: TGTGCCAGCAGTTTACCGGGACAGGGTTTGAAGCCCCAGCATTTT; CDR3: CASSLPGQGLKPQHF
J: TRBJ2-5; size: few; D: TRBD2; V: TRBV6-5; DNA: TGTGCCAGCACCACTAGCGGGGGAGAGACCCAGTACTTC; CDR3: CASTTSGGETQYF
J: TRBJ2-5; size: NA; D: NA; V: TRBV19; DNA: TGTGCCAGTAGTCAGGGACAAGAGACCCAGTACTTC; CDR3: CASSQGQETQYF
J: TRBJ2-3; size: NA; D: NA; V: TRBV9; DNA: TGTGCCAGCAGCGTAGGGTCTATCTCCACAGATACGCAGTATTTT; CDR3: CASSVGSISTDTQYF
J: TRBJ2-2; size: NA; D: TRBD1; V: TRBV29-1; DNA: TGCAGCGTTGAAGAAGAGGACAGGGGGACCGGGGAGCTGTTTTTT; CDR3: CSVEEEDRGTGELFF
J: TRBJ2-1; size: NA; D: TRBD1; V: TRBV5-6; DNA: TGTGCCAGCAGCGGAGAAGGGGCAGGGGGAACTTACAATGAGCAGTTCTTC; CDR3: CASSGEGAGGTYNEQFF
J: TRBJ2-7; size: few; D: NA; V: TRBV21-1; DNA: TGTGCCAGCAGCAAAAGATGGGCGAACGAGCAGTACTTC; CDR3: CASSKRWANEQYF
J: TRBJ2-1; size: NA; D: NA; V: TRBV7-9; DNA: TGTGCCAGCAGCTTAGGACTTAACAATGAGCAGTTCTTC; CDR3: CASSLGLNNEQFF
J: TRBJ1-2; size: medium-sized; D: NA; V: TRBV18; DNA: TGTGCCAGCTCACCACCCACAGAGTCTTATGGCTACACCTTC; CDR3: CASSPPTESYGYTF
J: TRBJ1-2; size: NA; D: TRBD1; V: TRBV5-4; DNA: TGTGCCAGCAGCCCCCAGGGGGCAGGTGGCTACACCTTC; CDR3: CASSPQGAGGYTF